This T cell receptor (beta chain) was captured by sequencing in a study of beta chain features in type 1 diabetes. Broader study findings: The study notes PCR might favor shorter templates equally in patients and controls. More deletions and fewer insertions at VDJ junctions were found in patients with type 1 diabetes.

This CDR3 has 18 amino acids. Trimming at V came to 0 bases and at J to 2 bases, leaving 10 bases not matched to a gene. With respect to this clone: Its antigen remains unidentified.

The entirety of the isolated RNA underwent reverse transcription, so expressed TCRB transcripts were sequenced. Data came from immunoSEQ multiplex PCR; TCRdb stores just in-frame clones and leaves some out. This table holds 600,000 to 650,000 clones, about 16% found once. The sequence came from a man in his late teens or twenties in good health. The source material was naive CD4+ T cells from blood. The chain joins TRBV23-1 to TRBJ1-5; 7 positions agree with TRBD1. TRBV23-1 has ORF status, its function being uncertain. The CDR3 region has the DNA TGCGCCAGCAGTCAATCGTTACAGGGGTTGTCGGGCAATCAGCCCCAGCATTTT. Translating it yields CASSQSLQGLSGNQPQHF.